This TCR beta chain stems from a study of beta chain bispecific antibodies for T cell cancers. Study-wide findings and caveats: The leukemia cells, rather than normal T cells, gave most of the targeted TRBV signal.

This clonotype is medium-sized (0.01 to 0.1%) within its sample. What it recognizes is unknown. From the 5' RACE reads, TCRdb called clonotypes with MiXCR, one entry per CDR3 protein. The sample consists of roughly 15,000 distinct CDR3 sequences, 2.1% of them appearing once. CDR1 and CDR2 from the germline V gene are SNHLY and FYNNEI. V was clipped by 5 bases and J by 4 bases, with 8 bases between them. This CDR3 contains 12 residues. T cells were expanded from blood mononuclear cells for 3 to 4 days with anti-CD3 OKT3 or CD3/CD28 beads. The TCR sequence derives from a human donor in good health. Some clones in this sample may be carry-over from other donors' samples. Sequencing used healthy donor T cells cultured with leukemia cells. The genes are TRBV2 and TRBJ1-1, with D unclear. The DNA for the CDR3 is TGTGCCAGCAGTCCTAGGGTCACTGAAGCTTTCTTT. Protein product: CASSPRVTEAFF.